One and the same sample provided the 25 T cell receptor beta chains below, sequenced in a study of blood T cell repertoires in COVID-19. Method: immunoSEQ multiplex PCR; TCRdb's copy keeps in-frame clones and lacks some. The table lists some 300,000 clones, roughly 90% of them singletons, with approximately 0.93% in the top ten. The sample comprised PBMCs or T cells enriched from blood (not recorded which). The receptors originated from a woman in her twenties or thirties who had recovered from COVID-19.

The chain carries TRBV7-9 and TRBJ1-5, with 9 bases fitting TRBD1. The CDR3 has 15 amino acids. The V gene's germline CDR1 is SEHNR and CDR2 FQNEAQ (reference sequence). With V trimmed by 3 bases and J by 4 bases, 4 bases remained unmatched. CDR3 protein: CASSFGDRENQPQHF. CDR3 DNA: TGTGCCAGCAGCTTTGGGGACAGGGAAAATCAGCCCCAGCATTTT.

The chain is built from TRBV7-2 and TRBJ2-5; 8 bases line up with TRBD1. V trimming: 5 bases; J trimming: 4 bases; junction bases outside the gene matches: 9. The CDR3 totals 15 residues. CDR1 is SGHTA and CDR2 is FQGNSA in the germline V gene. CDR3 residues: CASSPQGARGETQYF. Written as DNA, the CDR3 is TGTGCCAGCAGCCCGCAGGGGGCGCGGGGAGAGACCCAGTACTTC. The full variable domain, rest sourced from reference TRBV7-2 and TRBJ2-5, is GAGVSQSPSNKVTEKGKDVELRCDPISGHTALYWYRQSLGQGLEFLIYFQGNSAPDKSGLPSDRFSAERTGGSVSTLTIQRTQQEDSAVYLCASSPQGARGETQYFGPGTRLLVL.

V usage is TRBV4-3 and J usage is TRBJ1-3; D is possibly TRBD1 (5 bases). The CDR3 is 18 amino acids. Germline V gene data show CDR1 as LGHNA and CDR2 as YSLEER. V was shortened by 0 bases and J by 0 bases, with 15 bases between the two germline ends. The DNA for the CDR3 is TGCGCCAGCAGCCAAGATTGGACGGACAAGAGCTCTGGAAACACCATATATTTT. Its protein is CASSQDWTDKSSGNTIYF.

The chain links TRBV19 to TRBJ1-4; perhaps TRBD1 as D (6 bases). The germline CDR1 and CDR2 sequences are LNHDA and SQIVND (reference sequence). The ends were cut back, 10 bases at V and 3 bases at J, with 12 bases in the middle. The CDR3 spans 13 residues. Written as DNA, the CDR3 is TGTGCCACTTCGACAGGCTCTAATGAAAAACTGTTTTTT. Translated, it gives CATSTGSNEKLFF.

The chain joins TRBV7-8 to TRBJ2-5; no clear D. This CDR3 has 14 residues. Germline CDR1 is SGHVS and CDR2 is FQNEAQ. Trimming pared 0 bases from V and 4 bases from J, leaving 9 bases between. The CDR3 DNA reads TGTGCCAGCAGCTTAGCCGTCAAACTAGAGACCCAGTACTTC. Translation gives CASSLAVKLETQYF. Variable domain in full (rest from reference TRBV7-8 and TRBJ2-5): GAGVSQSPRYKVAKRGQDVALRCDPISGHVSLFWYQQALGQGPEFLTYFQNEAQLDKSGLPSDRFFAERPEGSVSTLKIQRTQQEDSAVYLCASSLAVKLETQYFGPGTRLLVL.

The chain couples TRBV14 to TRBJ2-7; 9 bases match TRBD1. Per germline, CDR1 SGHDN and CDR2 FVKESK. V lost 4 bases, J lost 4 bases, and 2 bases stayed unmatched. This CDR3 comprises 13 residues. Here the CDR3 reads CASSRQGDYEQYF. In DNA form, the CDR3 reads TGTGCCAGCAGCCGACAGGGGGATTACGAGCAGTACTTC.

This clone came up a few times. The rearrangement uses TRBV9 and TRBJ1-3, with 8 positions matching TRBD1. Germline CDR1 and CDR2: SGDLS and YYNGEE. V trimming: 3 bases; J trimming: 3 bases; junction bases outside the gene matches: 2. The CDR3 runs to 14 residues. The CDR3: CASSAGTGGNTIYF. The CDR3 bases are TGTGCCAGCAGCGCCGGGACAGGTGGAAACACCATATATTTT.

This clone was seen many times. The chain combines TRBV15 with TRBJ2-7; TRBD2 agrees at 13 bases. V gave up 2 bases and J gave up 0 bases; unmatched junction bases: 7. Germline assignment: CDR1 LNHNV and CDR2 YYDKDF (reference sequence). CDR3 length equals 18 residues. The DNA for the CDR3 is TGTGCCACCAGCAGAACGACTAGCGGGGGGCCGAGCTCCTACGAGCAGTACTTC. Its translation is CATSRTTSGGPSSYEQYF.

The CDR3 coding sequence is TGTGCCAGCATATCTCAGGCCTATAATTCACCCCTCCACTTT. As protein: CASISQAYNSPLHF. The chain couples TRBV6-5 to TRBJ1-6; D call uncertain. Germline V gives CDR1 MNHEY, CDR2 SVGAGI. Trimming left V 7 bases short and J 2 bases short, with 9 bases between. The CDR3 extends over 14 amino acids.

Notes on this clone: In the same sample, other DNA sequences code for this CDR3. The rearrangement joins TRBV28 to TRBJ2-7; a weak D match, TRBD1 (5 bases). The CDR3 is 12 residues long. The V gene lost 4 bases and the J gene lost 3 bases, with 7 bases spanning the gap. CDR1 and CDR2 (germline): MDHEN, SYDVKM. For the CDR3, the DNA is TGTGCCAGCAGTTCCAGGGTCTACGAGCAGTACTTC. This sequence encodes CASSSRVYEQYF.

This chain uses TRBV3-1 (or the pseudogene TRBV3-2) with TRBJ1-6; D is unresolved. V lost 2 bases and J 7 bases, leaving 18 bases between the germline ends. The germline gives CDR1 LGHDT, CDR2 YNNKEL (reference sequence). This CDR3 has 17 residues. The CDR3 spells CASSQSGVTRRNSPLHF. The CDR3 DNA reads TGTGCCAGCAGCCAATCTGGGGTCACCCGGAGGAATTCACCCCTCCACTTT.

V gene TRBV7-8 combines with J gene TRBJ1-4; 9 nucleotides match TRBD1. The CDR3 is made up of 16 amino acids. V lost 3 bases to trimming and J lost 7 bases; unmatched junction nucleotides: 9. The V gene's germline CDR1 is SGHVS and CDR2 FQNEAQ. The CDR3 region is CASSFLGQGSGEKLFF. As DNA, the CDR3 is TGTGCCAGCAGCTTCCTGGGACAGGGTAGTGGTGAAAAACTGTTTTTT.

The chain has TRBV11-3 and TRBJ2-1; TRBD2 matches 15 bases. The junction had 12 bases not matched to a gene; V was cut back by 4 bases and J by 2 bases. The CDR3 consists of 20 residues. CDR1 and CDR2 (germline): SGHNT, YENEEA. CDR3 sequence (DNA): TGTGCCAGCAGCTCCCATAGGACTAGCGGGGGGGCCGACCCCTACAATGAGCAGTTCTTC. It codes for CASSSHRTSGGADPYNEQFF.

CDR3 DNA sequence: TGTGCCAGTAAAGGACAGGGGGCCTCGAACACTGAAGCTTTCTTT. It codes for CASKGQGASNTEAFF. V and J are TRBV19 and TRBJ1-1; 11 bases fit TRBD1. Germline V gene data show CDR1 as LNHDA and CDR2 as SQIVND (reference sequence). CDR3 length: 15 amino acids. The V and J ends lost 7 bases and 1 base, in that order; junction bases with no gene match: 5.

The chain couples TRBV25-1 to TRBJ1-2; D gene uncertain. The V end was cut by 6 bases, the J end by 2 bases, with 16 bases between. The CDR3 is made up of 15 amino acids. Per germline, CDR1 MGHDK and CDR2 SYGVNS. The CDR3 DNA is TGTGCCAGCAGCCCAAGCGGGCACCTAAACTATGGCTACACCTTC. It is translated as CASSPSGHLNYGYTF.

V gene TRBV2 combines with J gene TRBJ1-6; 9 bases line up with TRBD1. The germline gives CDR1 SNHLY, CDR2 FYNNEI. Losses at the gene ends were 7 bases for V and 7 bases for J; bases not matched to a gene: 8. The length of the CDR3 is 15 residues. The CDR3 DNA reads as TGTGCCAGCACCGTACAGGGGGCAGGGAATTCACCCCTCCACTTT. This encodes CASTVQGAGNSPLHF.

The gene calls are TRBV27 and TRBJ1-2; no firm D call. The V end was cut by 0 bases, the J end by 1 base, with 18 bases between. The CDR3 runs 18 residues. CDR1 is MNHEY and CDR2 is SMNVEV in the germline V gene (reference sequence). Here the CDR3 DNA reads TGTGCCAGCAGTTTATCGTATAGGTCGGTGGCGGATAACTATGGCTACACCTTC. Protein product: CASSLSYRSVADNYGYTF.

The DNA of the CDR3 is TGTGCCAGCAGCCCACCTCGGAACCGGGGGAGTTATAATTCACCCCTCCACTTT. Amino acid sequence: CASSPPRNRGSYNSPLHF. This chain uses TRBV5-6 with TRBJ1-6, with D maybe TRBD1 (5 bases). The germline V gene encodes CDR1 SGHDT and CDR2 YYEEEE. There are 18 residues in the CDR3. Trimming pared 4 bases from V and 4 bases from J, leaving 21 bases between.

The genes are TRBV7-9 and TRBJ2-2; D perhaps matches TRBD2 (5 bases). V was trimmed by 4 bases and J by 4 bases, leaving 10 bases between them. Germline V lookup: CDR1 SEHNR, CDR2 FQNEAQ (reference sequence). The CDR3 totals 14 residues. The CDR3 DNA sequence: TGTGCCAGCAGCTCACAGAGCGGCACCGGGGAGCTGTTTTTT. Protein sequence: CASSSQSGTGELFF.

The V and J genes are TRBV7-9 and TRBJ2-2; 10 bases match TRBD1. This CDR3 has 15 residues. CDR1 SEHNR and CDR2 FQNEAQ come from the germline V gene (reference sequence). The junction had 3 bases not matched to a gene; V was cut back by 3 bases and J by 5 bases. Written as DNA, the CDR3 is TGTGCCAGCAGCTTCCGGGACAGGGGAACCGGGGAGCTGTTTTTT. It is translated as CASSFRDRGTGELFF.

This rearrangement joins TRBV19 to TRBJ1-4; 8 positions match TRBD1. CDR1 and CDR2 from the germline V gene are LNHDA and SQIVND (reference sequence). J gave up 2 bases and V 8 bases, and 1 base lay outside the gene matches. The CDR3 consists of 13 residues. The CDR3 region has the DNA TGTGCCAGTTCAGGGGGCACTAATGAAAAACTGTTTTTT. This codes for CASSGGTNEKLFF.

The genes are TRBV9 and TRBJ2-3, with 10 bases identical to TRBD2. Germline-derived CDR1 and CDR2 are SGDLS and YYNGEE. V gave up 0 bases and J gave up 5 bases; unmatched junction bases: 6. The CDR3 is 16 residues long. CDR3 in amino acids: CASSVGISGGLDTQYF. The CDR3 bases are TGTGCCAGCAGCGTAGGAATTAGCGGGGGGTTAGATACGCAGTATTTT.

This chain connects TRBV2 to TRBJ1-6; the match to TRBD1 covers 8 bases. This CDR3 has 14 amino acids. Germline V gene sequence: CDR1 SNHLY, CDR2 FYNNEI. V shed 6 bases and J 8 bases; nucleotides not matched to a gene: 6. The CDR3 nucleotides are TGTGCCAGCAGGGCCACAGGGGGATATTCACCCCTCCACTTT. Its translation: CASRATGGYSPLHF.

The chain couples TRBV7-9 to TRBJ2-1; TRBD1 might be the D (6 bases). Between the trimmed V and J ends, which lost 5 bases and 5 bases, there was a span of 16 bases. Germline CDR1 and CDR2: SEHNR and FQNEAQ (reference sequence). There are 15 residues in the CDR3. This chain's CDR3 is CASSRRDTEHNEQFF. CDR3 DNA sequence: TGTGCCAGCAGCCGCCGGGACACCGAGCACAATGAGCAGTTCTTC.

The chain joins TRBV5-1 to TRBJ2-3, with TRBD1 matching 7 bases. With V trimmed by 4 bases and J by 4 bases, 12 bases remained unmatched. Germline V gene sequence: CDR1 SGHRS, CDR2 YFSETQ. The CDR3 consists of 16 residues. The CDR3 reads CASSPRGSDGPDTQYF. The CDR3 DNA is TGCGCCAGCAGCCCCAGGGGGTCCGATGGCCCAGATACGCAGTATTTT. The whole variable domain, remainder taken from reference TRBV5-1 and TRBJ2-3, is KAGVTQTPRYLIKTRGQQVTLSCSPISGHRSVSWYQQTPGQGLQFLFEYFSETQRNKGNFPGRFSGRQFSNSRSEMNVSTLELGDSALYLCASSPRGSDGPDTQYFGPGTRLTVL.